This T cell receptor (beta chain) derives from a study of blood T cell repertoires in COVID-19. The participants were between roughly 18 and 89 years old and came from roughly 24 US areas. Germline-derived CDR1 and CDR2 are MNHEY and SMNVEV (reference sequence). CDR3 size: 15 residues. V gave up 5 bases and J gave up 5 bases; unmatched junction bases: 9. Sequencing was performed with immunoSEQ multiplex PCR; in TCRdb, only in-frame clones are kept and a portion is missing. The table has some 340,000 clones, over 80% seen once. This clonotype originated in a woman in her fifties or sixties who had recovered from COVID-19. The V gene is TRBV27, the J gene TRBJ1-1, with TRBD1 matching 9 bases. The sequenced sample consisted of PBMCs or T cells enriched from blood (not recorded which). CDR3 DNA: TGTGCCAGCAGTCCCTCGACAGGGGGGAGGACTGAAGCTTTCTTT. Amino acid sequence: CASSPSTGGRTEAFF.